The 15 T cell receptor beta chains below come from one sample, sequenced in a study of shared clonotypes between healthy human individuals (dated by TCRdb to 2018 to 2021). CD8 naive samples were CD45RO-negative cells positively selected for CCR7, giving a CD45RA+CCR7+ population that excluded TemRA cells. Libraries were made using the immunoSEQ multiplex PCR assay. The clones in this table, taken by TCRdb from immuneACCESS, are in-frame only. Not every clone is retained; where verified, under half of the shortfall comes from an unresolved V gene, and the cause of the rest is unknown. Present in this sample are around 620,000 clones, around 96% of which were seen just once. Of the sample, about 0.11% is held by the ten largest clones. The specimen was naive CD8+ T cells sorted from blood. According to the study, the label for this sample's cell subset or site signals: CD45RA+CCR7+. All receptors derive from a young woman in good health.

For the CDR3, the DNA is TGTGCCAGCAGTTCTATTACCGGGACTAGCGGACACAATGAGCAGTTCTTC. Its translation: CASSSITGTSGHNEQFF. The rearrangement joins TRBV27 to TRBJ2-1, with TRBD2 matching over 11 bases. CDR1 MNHEY and CDR2 SMNVEV come from the germline V gene (reference sequence). J gave up 5 bases and V 4 bases, and 10 bases lay outside the gene matches. The CDR3 has 17 amino acids.

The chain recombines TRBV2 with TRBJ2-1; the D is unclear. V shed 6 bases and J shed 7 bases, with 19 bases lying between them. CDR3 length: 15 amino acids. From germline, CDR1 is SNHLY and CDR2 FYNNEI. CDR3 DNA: TGTGCCAGCAGGGTCTCGGCGGCTGATGGGAATGAGCAGTTCTTC. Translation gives CASRVSAADGNEQFF.

For the CDR3, the DNA is TGTGCCAGCAGTTGGGACGGCCTAGGTGGCTACACCTTC. Its protein product is CASSWDGLGGYTF. The chain joins TRBV6-1 to TRBJ1-2; possible D gene TRBD1, 5 bases. Trimming took 5 bases from V and 7 from J, leaving 14 bases between them. This CDR3 has 13 residues. CDR1 is MNHNS and CDR2 is SASEGT in the germline V gene.

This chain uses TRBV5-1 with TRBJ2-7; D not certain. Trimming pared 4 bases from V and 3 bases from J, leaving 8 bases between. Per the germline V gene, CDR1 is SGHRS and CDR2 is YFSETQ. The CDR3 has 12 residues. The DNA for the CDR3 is TGCGCCAGCAGCGAAAACAGCTACGAGCAGTACTTC. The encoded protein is CASSENSYEQYF.

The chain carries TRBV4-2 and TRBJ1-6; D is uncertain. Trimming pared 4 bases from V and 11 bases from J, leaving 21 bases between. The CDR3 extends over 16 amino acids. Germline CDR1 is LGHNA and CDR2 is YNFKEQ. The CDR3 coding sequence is TGTGCCAGCAGCCCGAGGACGCGCTTCCCAACCCCACCCCTCCACTTT. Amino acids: CASSPRTRFPTPPLHF.

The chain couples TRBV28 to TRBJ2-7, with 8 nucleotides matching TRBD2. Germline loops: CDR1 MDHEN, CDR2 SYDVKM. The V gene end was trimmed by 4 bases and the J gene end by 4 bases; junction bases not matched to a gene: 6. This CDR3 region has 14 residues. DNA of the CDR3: TGTGCCAGCAGTTCCGGGGGGGCAGGGTACGAGCAGTACTTC. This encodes CASSSGGAGYEQYF.

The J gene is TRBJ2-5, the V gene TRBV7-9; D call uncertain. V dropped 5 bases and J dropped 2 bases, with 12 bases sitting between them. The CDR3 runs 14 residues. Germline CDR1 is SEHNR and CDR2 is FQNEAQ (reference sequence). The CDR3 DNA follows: TGTGCCAGCAGCCCAACCGTGTTACAAGAGACCCAGTACTTC. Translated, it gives CASSPTVLQETQYF.

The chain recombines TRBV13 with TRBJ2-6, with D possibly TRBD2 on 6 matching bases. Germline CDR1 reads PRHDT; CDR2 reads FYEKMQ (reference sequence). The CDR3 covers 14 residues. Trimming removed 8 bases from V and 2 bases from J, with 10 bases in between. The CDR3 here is CASRGIAGANVLTF. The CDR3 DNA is TGTGCCAGCCGGGGGATTGCTGGGGCCAACGTCCTGACTTTC.

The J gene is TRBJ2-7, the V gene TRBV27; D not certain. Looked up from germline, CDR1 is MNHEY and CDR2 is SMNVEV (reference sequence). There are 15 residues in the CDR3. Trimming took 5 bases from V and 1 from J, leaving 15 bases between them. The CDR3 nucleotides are TGTGCCAGCAGTAGCTATCCGCGGTCGTCCTACGAGCAGTACTTC. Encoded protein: CASSSYPRSSYEQYF.

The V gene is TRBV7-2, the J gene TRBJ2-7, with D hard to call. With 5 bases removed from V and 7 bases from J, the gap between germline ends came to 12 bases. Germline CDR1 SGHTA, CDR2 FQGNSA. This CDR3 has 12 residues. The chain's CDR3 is CASSAPLGEQYF. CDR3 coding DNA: TGTGCCAGCAGCGCCCCGCTTGGTGAGCAGTACTTC.

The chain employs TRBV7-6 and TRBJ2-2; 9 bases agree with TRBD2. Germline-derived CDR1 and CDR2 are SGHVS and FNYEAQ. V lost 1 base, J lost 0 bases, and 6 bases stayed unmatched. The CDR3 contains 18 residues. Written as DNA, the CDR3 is TGTGCCAGCAGCTTAGGCCCGGCGGGAGGGCCGAACACCGGGGAGCTGTTTTTT. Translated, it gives CASSLGPAGGPNTGELFF.

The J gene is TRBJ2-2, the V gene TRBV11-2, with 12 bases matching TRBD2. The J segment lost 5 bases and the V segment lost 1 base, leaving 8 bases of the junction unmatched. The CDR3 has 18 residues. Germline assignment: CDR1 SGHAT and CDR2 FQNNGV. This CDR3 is CASSLAARLAGETGELFF. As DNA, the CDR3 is TGTGCCAGCAGCTTAGCGGCCCGACTAGCGGGAGAGACCGGGGAGCTGTTTTTT.

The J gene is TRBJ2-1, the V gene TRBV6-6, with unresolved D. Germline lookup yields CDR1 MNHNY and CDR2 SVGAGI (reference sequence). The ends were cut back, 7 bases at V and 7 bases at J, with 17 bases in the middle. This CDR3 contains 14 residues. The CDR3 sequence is CASTPDFPANEQFF. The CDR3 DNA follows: TGTGCCAGCACCCCAGACTTCCCAGCGAATGAGCAGTTCTTC.

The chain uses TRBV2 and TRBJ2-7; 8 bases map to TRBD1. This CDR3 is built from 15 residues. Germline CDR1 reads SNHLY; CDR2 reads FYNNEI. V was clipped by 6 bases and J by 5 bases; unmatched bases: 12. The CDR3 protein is CASRVDRGNLNEQYF. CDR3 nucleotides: TGTGCCAGCAGGGTCGACAGGGGCAACTTAAACGAGCAGTACTTC.

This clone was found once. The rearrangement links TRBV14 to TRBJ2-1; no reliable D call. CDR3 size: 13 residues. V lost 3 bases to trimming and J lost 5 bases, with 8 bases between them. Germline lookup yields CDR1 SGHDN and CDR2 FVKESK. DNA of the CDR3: TGTGCCAGCAGCCATACGTTCCACAATGAGCAGTTCTTC. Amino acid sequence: CASSHTFHNEQFF.